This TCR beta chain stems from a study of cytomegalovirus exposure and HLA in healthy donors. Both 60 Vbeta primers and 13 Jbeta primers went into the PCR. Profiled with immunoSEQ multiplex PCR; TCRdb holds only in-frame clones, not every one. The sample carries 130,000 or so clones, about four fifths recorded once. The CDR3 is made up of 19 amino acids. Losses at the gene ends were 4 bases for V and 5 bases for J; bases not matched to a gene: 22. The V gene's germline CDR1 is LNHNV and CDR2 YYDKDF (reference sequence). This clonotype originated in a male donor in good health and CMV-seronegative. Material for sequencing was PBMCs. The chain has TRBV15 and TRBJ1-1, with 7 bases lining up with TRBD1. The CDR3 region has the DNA TGTGCCACCAGCACCGGATTGTATGGGAAGGGGGCGCCGGGAACTGAAGCTTTCTTT. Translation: CATSTGLYGKGAPGTEAFF.